Only a few counts were recorded for the clone carrying this TCR beta chain. Using immunoSEQ multiplex PCR, the repertoire was profiled, and TCRdb retains in-frame clones only, with some absent. The sample records fewer than 350,000 clones, 65% to 90% being singletons. The source of the sample is a study of blood T cell repertoires in COVID-19. Study-wide background: In each case, the material was cDNA or gDNA derived from T cells, B-cell-depleted T cells, or PBMCs.

V lost 5 bases to trimming and J lost 7 bases, with 14 bases between them. From germline, CDR1 is MNHEY and CDR2 SVGEGT. The CDR3 length is 13 residues. This TCR came from a woman aged 40 to 55 with acute COVID-19. This rearrangement joins TRBV6-2 or TRBV6-3 to TRBJ1-2; D uncertain. Specimen: PBMCs or T cells enriched from blood (not recorded which). CDR3 nucleotide sequence: TGTGCCAGCAGTGACGGTAGGCGGTCTGGCTACACCTTC. It is translated as CASSDGRRSGYTF.